Each of the 7 T cell receptor beta chains below was sequenced from the same sample in a study of blood T cell repertoires in COVID-19. This table comes from immunoSEQ multiplex PCR, and its TCRdb copy is limited to in-frame clones, with some not included. The sample records hundreds of thousands of clones, approximately 84% being singletons. The sequenced sample consisted of PBMCs or T cells enriched from blood (not recorded which). The receptors shown here come from a woman aged 25 to 39 who had recovered from COVID-19.

The chain couples TRBV30 to TRBJ1-6; D not certain. The germline V gene has CDR1 GTSNPN and CDR2 SVGIG (reference sequence). The V end lost 2 bases, the J end lost 3 bases, and 2 bases lay between the germline ends. The CDR3 has 12 amino acids. CDR3 sequence: CAWSLYNSPLHF. The CDR3 DNA reads as TGTGCCTGGAGTCTCTATAATTCACCCCTCCACTTT.

A note on this clone: Different DNA sequences within this sample yield the same CDR3. The chain is built from TRBV2 and TRBJ2-1, with 10 positions matching TRBD2. Germline trimming cut 5 bases from V and 3 bases from J; bases unmatched to any gene: 1. This CDR3 is built from 14 residues. The germline gives CDR1 SNHLY, CDR2 FYNNEI. The CDR3 protein is CASSRTSGYNEQFF. For the CDR3, the DNA is TGTGCCAGCAGTCGGACTAGCGGCTACAATGAGCAGTTCTTC.

The chain joins TRBV7-8 to TRBJ2-7; the match to TRBD2 covers 13 bases. With 5 bases clipped from V and 4 bases from J, the junction kept 2 bases outside the gene matches. The CDR3 spans 14 residues. Germline CDR1 reads SGHVS; CDR2 reads FQNEAQ. The CDR3 reads CASSTTSGGYEQYF. The CDR3 nucleotides are TGTGCCAGCAGCACGACTAGCGGGGGGTACGAGCAGTACTTC.

Concerning this clone itself: Other DNA sequences in the sample encode the same CDR3. The rearrangement links TRBV19 to TRBJ1-5; 8 positions match TRBD1. The V segment lost 6 bases and the J segment 0 bases; nucleotides outside the gene matches: 4. The germline V gene has CDR1 LNHDA and CDR2 SQIVND (reference sequence). This CDR3 spans 15 amino acids. As DNA, the CDR3 is TGTGCCAGTAGCACACAGGGGGATAGCAATCAGCCCCAGCATTTT. Translating it yields CASSTQGDSNQPQHF. The full variable domain, with the rest looked up from reference TRBV19 and TRBJ1-5, is DGGITQSPKYLFRKEGQNVTLSCEQNLNHDAMYWYRQDPGQGLRLIYYSQIVNDFQKGDIAEGYSVSREKKESFPLTVTSAQKNPTAFYLCASSTQGDSNQPQHFGDGTRLSIL.

The chain joins TRBV6-1 to TRBJ2-7, with 11 nucleotides matching TRBD2. The CDR3 extends over 16 amino acids. The germline CDR1 and CDR2 sequences are MNHNS and SASEGT. Losses at the gene ends were 4 bases for V and 2 bases for J; bases not matched to a gene: 7. This CDR3 reads CASSGPTSGGTYEQYF. DNA for the CDR3: TGTGCCAGCAGTGGTCCAACTAGCGGGGGAACCTACGAGCAGTACTTC.

This rearrangement joins TRBV2 to TRBJ2-7; 8 nucleotides align to TRBD1. Looked up from germline, CDR1 is SNHLY and CDR2 is FYNNEI. The CDR3 spans 17 residues. The V segment lost 3 bases and the J segment 4 bases; nucleotides outside the gene matches: 14. As DNA, the CDR3 is TGTGCCAGCAGTGAGGGTCCAGGGGGCCGTTTGTTTTACGAGCAGTACTTC. It encodes CASSEGPGGRLFYEQYF.

The V call is TRBV18, the J call TRBJ2-6; 10 bases match TRBD1. Trimming at V came to 5 bases and at J to 1 base, leaving 8 bases not matched to a gene. Per germline, CDR1 KGHSH and CDR2 LQKENI. This CDR3 is built from 18 residues. CDR3 in amino acids: CASSSVGTGASGANVLTF. The CDR3 region has the DNA TGTGCCAGCTCATCAGTAGGGACAGGGGCGTCTGGGGCCAACGTCCTGACTTTC.